The sequence of this T cell receptor beta chain was determined in a study of long-term antiretroviral therapy in people with HIV. Overall study results and limits: Clones showing expansion before ART dominated the repertoire at all time points. Repertoires with HIV possessed tighter CDR3 length spans than those of controls.

Sequencing used immunoSEQ v3.0 at survey level. Libraries were prepared by immunoSEQ multiplex PCR; TCRdb keeps only in-frame clonotypes and omits some of them. The sample consists of tens of thousands of clones, 84% of them appearing once. This clone came up a few times. Antigen unknown. Trimming took 6 bases from V and 0 from J, leaving 11 bases between them. The CDR3 loop spans 14 amino acids. Germline V lookup: CDR1 MNHEY, CDR2 SVGAGI. The chain combines TRBV6-5 with TRBJ1-2; D gene ambiguous. The TCR originated in a young man with HIV. The sample here was unsorted PBMCs, taken 0.1 years before starting antiretroviral therapy. The CDR3 nucleotides read TGTGCCAGCAGATCACCAAGGTCTAACTATGGCTACACCTTC. Residues: CASRSPRSNYGYTF.